Following are 17 T cell receptor beta chains from one sample sequenced in a study of CD8 T cells in ankylosing spondylitis (dated by TCRdb to about 2017). Study-level results and caveats: A TCR beta motif of about eight highly homologous amino acid variants appeared characteristic of blood from ankylosing spondylitis patients.

These TCRs are of unknown antigen specificity. Library preparation employed 5' RACE. The data were produced on an Illumina HiSeq 2500. TCRdb passed the public sequencing reads through fastp at Q25 and MiXCR, retaining productive beta sequences. All rows with the same CDR3 protein become a single entry with the most common DNA and genes. The sample records fewer than 500,000 distinct CDR3 sequences, more than 20% of which are singletons. The ten largest account for around 17% of the sample. The sample consisted of blood, either unsorted or a sorted T cell fraction (not recorded which). The receptors here all came from a male donor with ankylosing spondylitis.

The table lists this clonotype with a few counts. V is TRBV18 and J is TRBJ2-7, with TRBD2 as a possible D gene (6 bases). V lost 7 bases, J lost 0 bases, and 13 bases lay in between. The CDR3 loop spans 14 amino acids. CDR1 and CDR2 (germline): KGHSH, LQKENI. CDR3 nucleotides: TGTGCCAGCTTTCTGGGCGGGGACTCCTACGAGCAGTACTTC. Its translation is CASFLGGDSYEQYF.

This chain links TRBV6-5 with TRBJ2-1, with 11 bases that match TRBD2. Germline CDR1 reads MNHEY; CDR2 reads SVGAGI. CDR3 length: 19 amino acids. V trimming: 6 bases; J trimming: 4 bases; junction bases outside the gene matches: 17. The CDR3 nucleotides read TGTGCCAGCAGCTCCTTGAGGGGCGGTAGCGGGAGGGCATACAATGAGCAGTTCTTC. Amino acids: CASSSLRGGSGRAYNEQFF.

This chain connects TRBV10-2 to TRBJ1-5; D might be TRBD1 (6 bases). In germline, CDR1 is WSHSY, CDR2 SAAADI. This CDR3 is 14 amino acids long. V lost 3 bases and J 5 bases, leaving 11 bases between the germline ends. This CDR3 is CASSEQGSDQPQHF. CDR3 bases: TGCGCCAGCAGTGAACAGGGTTCCGATCAGCCCCAGCATTTT.

The rearrangement uses TRBV20-1 and TRBJ1-5, with TRBD1 identical over 8 bases. The trim removed 2 bases at V and 0 bases at J, leaving 3 bases unmatched. The CDR3 length is 15 residues. Germline V lookup: CDR1 DFQATT, CDR2 SNEGSKA (reference sequence). The CDR3 sequence: CSARRQGISNQPQHF. The CDR3 region has the DNA TGCAGTGCTAGACGACAGGGGATTAGCAATCAGCCCCAGCATTTT.

The count of this clonotype is one. The V and J genes are TRBV6-5 and TRBJ2-3, with D possibly being TRBD1 (6 bases). V shed 0 bases and J shed 2 bases, with 15 bases lying between them. The CDR3 loop spans 17 amino acids. Germline CDR1 is MNHEY and CDR2 is SVGAGI. The CDR3 reads CASSYSSGRGNTDTQYF. The CDR3 bases are TGTGCCAGCAGTTACTCGAGCGGCAGGGGAAACACAGATACGCAGTATTTT.

The J gene is TRBJ2-3, the V gene TRBV18; unclear D gene. The CDR3 spans 12 residues. The germline CDR1 and CDR2 sequences are KGHSH and LQKENI. V lost 5 bases, J lost 4 bases, and 7 bases lay in between. The CDR3: CASSWTADTQYF. The CDR3, as DNA: TGTGCCAGCTCATGGACGGCAGATACGCAGTATTTT.

This chain joins TRBV20-1 and TRBJ1-6; 8 bases fit TRBD1. Germline V gene sequence: CDR1 DFQATT, CDR2 SNEGSKA (reference sequence). Losses at the gene ends were 6 bases for V and 7 bases for J; bases not matched to a gene: 5. The CDR3 sequence is 13 residues long. The CDR3 reads CSARGQPNSPLHF. In nucleotides, the CDR3 is TGCAGTGCCAGGGGGCAGCCCAATTCACCCCTCCACTTT.

This clonotype was seen a handful of times. J is TRBJ2-7 and V is TRBV7-9; D is uncertain. From germline, CDR1 is SEHNR and CDR2 FQNEAQ (reference sequence). The CDR3 runs 11 residues. V dropped 8 bases and J dropped 6 bases, with 11 bases sitting between them. The CDR3 spells CASSSMVEQYF. CDR3 DNA sequence: TGTGCCAGCTCCTCGATGGTCGAGCAGTACTTC.

The gene calls are TRBV13 and TRBJ2-3; 11 positions agree with TRBD2. Looked up from germline, CDR1 is PRHDT and CDR2 is FYEKMQ (reference sequence). This CDR3 has 16 residues. The ends lost 5 bases at V and 4 bases at J; junction bases unmatched: 8. DNA for the CDR3: TGTGCCAGCAGCCCATCACTAGCGGGAGTTGCAGATACGCAGTATTTT. This codes for CASSPSLAGVADTQYF.

In its sample, this clonotype was seen many times. The chain couples TRBV29-1 to TRBJ2-7; D ambiguous. The CDR3 spans 13 residues. The germline CDR1 and CDR2 sequences are SQVTM and ANQGSEA. Trimming cost V 4 bases and J 4 bases, with 14 bases left between them. Here the CDR3 DNA reads TGCAGCGTTGGTGGCCTCCTGGAGTACGAGCAGTACTTC. Translated, it gives CSVGGLLEYEQYF.

The chain employs TRBV3-1 and TRBJ2-2; D is undetermined. V shed 4 bases and J shed 5 bases, with 14 bases lying between them. From germline, CDR1 is LGHDT and CDR2 YNNKEL (reference sequence). CDR3 size: 15 residues. The CDR3 loop is CASSPRGLGTGELFF. The CDR3 region has the DNA TGTGCCAGCAGCCCCCGAGGCCTGGGAACCGGGGAGCTGTTTTTT.

This clonotype was recorded at least ten times. The chain has TRBV29-1 and TRBJ2-5, with 8 bases identical to TRBD2. V gave up 3 bases and J gave up 2 bases; unmatched junction bases: 5. The CDR3 covers 14 residues. CDR1 is SQVTM and CDR2 is ANQGSEA in the germline V gene. The CDR3 DNA reads as TGCAGCGTTGAGTCGGCTAGCGGGCAAGAGACCCAGTACTTC. Translating gives CSVESASGQETQYF.

V usage is TRBV19 and J usage is TRBJ1-1, with D uncertain. This CDR3 region has 13 residues. The germline CDR1 and CDR2 sequences are LNHDA and SQIVND (reference sequence). The germline V and J ends were trimmed by 5 bases and 1 base, with 8 bases remaining between them. CDR3: CASSALQNTEAFF. As DNA, the CDR3 is TGTGCCAGTAGTGCCCTACAGAACACTGAAGCTTTCTTT.

J is TRBJ2-2 and V is TRBV20-1; perhaps TRBD2 as D (7 bases). Germline V lookup: CDR1 DFQATT, CDR2 SNEGSKA (reference sequence). The V end lost 1 base, the J end lost 5 bases, and 17 bases lay between the germline ends. The CDR3 is 16 residues long. The chain's CDR3 is CSARARGGERTGELFF. The CDR3, as DNA: TGCAGTGCTAGAGCGAGAGGGGGGGAAAGGACCGGGGAGCTGTTTTTT.

The V gene is TRBV7-8, the J gene TRBJ1-5; possibly TRBD1 for D (6 bases). With 1 base removed from V and 7 bases from J, the gap between germline ends came to 11 bases. Germline V gene data show CDR1 as SGHVS and CDR2 as FQNEAQ. CDR3 length: 14 residues. The CDR3 spells CASSLGGGWQPQHF. CDR3 DNA sequence: TGTGCCAGCAGCTTAGGTGGGGGCTGGCAGCCCCAGCATTTT.

This clonotype was observed a handful of times. CDR3 amino acids: CASSTQGAGEAFF. The CDR3 nucleotides are TGTGCCAGCAGTACCCAGGGGGCGGGGGAAGCTTTCTTT. This chain links TRBV6-1 with TRBJ1-1; 8 bases match TRBD1. From germline, CDR1 is MNHNS and CDR2 SASEGT. The ends lost 5 bases at V and 8 bases at J; junction bases unmatched: 7. CDR3 length: 13 amino acids.

This clonotype was recorded a few times. The chain links TRBV20-1 to TRBJ1-3; no clear D gene. The V gene's germline CDR1 is DFQATT and CDR2 SNEGSKA (reference sequence). Trimming removed 5 bases from V and 0 bases from J, with 8 bases in between. This CDR3 region has 13 residues. DNA for the CDR3: TGCAGTGCTTATCAGAGCTCTGGAAACACCATATATTTT. This translates into CSAYQSSGNTIYF.